The present T cell receptor (beta chain) was sequenced within a study of blood T cells in healthy people across ages. Background on the study: Capture via template switching afforded approximately one barcoded beta molecule per two T cells. Study observations and caveats: Long-lived donors carried more naive CD4+ cells and greater diversity than aged donors.

Sample-barcoded 5' priming and a J-beta primer mix drove a second PCR of about 7 to 11 cycles. In TCRdb, the 5' RACE reads were re-called with MiXCR into one record per CDR3 protein. The sample records 700,000 to 950,000 distinct CDR3 sequences, around 40% being singletons. The CDR3 length is 14 residues. The ends were cut back, 1 base at V and 6 bases at J, with 7 bases in the middle. Germline V gene data show CDR1 as SGHTA and CDR2 as FQGNSA. About this clonotype itself: Its antigen is currently unknown.

Specimen: blood. This clonotype originated in a woman between 55 and 75 years old in good health. This chain uses TRBV7-2 with TRBJ1-6; D unclear. The CDR3 loop is CASSLGYINSPLHF. Here the CDR3 DNA reads TGTGCCAGCAGCTTAGGGTACATTAATTCACCCCTCCACTTT.